These 22 T cell receptor beta chains came from one sample sequenced in a study of control samples from healthy donors and cancer patients. Sequenced by immunoSEQ multiplex PCR; TCRdb stores in-frame clones only, minus some. This repertoire shows 75,000 to 100,000 clones, roughly 88% found once; its top ten account for roughly 15%. Source material: blood. These receptors all come from a man aged 25 to 40 in good health.

The rearrangement links TRBV7-9 to TRBJ1-4; 7 bases align to TRBD1. Trimming took 5 bases from V and 3 from J; bases not matched to a gene: 9. Germline-derived CDR1 and CDR2 are SEHNR and FQNEAQ (reference sequence). The CDR3 extends over 16 amino acids. The CDR3 DNA follows: TGTGCCAGCAGCCCTCCGTCCGGGACAGCTAATGAAAAACTGTTTTTT. Translating it yields CASSPPSGTANEKLFF.

This chain links TRBV19 with TRBJ2-7; D is possibly TRBD1 (5 bases). Germline V CDR1 and CDR2: LNHDA, SQIVND (reference sequence). The CDR3 runs to 16 residues. V was pared by 3 bases and J by 0 bases, with 15 bases between. CDR3 amino acids: CASSISYRRNSYEQYF. CDR3 bases: TGTGCCAGTAGTATCTCATACAGGCGTAACTCCTACGAGCAGTACTTC.

This chain connects TRBV5-6 to TRBJ2-1, with D uncertain. CDR3 length: 13 amino acids. Germline CDR1 is SGHDT and CDR2 is YYEEEE. Trimming took 0 bases from V and 9 from J, leaving 10 bases between them. The CDR3 bases are TGTGCCAGCAGCTTGGTTTCTTTGGTTGAGCAGTTCTTC. It is translated as CASSLVSLVEQFF.

V usage is TRBV5-1 and J usage is TRBJ2-3; 7 nucleotides match TRBD1. V was clipped by 5 bases and J by 2 bases; unmatched bases: 8. The CDR3 extends over 15 amino acids. The V gene's germline CDR1 is SGHRS and CDR2 YFSETQ. CDR3 loop: CASRDTGVATDTQYF. Here the CDR3 DNA reads TGCGCCAGCAGGGATACAGGGGTTGCCACAGATACGCAGTATTTT. The full variable domain, in which reference TRBV5-1 and TRBJ2-3 provide the parts outside the CDR3, is KAGVTQTPRYLIKTRGQQVTLSCSPISGHRSVSWYQQTPGQGLQFLFEYFSETQRNKGNFPGRFSGRQFSNSRSEMNVSTLELGDSALYLCASRDTGVATDTQYFGPGTRLTVL.

The chain links TRBV28 to TRBJ2-3, with D perhaps TRBD2 (5 bases). V was shortened by 5 bases and J by 0 bases, with 15 bases between the two germline ends. The CDR3 runs to 16 residues. Germline values: CDR1 MDHEN, CDR2 SYDVKM. The CDR3 DNA is TGTGCCAGCAGTACTAGACTTGGCACTAGCACAGATACGCAGTATTTT. Its protein is CASSTRLGTSTDTQYF.

V is TRBV7-2 and J is TRBJ2-7; 8 bases line up with TRBD1. This CDR3 is 13 amino acids long. V lost 5 bases and J lost 4; bases outside the gene matches: 4. Germline V gene sequence: CDR1 SGHTA, CDR2 FQGNSA. CDR3 nucleotides: TGTGCCAGCAGCAACTACAGGGGGTACGAGCAGTACTTC. Translated, it gives CASSNYRGYEQYF.

A few counts support this clone. The CDR3 region has the DNA TGCAGTGCTAGTGGGCTAGCGGGCGTAAAAAAATCCTACGAGCAGTACTTC. It codes for CSASGLAGVKKSYEQYF. The chain employs TRBV20-1 and TRBJ2-7, with 8 nucleotides matching TRBD2. V shed 3 bases and J 1 base; nucleotides not matched to a gene: 14. The CDR3 has 17 residues. Germline V gene data show CDR1 as DFQATT and CDR2 as SNEGSKA (reference sequence).

The table lists this clone with a count of one. The chain uses TRBV11-2 and TRBJ1-1; a weak D match, TRBD1 (5 bases). Per the germline V gene, CDR1 is SGHAT and CDR2 is FQNNGV. The CDR3 consists of 15 residues. V lost 2 bases, J lost 3 bases, and 13 bases lay in between. The CDR3 sequence: CASSLYGVGDTEAFF. CDR3 DNA: TGTGCCAGCAGCTTATATGGGGTAGGGGACACTGAAGCTTTCTTT.

The gene calls are TRBV2 and TRBJ2-1, with D possibly matching TRBD1 (5 bases). The CDR3 spans 13 residues. V lost 6 bases and J 5 bases, leaving 11 bases between the germline ends. Looked up from germline, CDR1 is SNHLY and CDR2 is FYNNEI. The CDR3 DNA reads as TGTGCCAGCAGAAGGGGCAGGGACAATGAGCAGTTCTTC. This sequence encodes CASRRGRDNEQFF.

The chain is built from TRBV9 and TRBJ2-7, with TRBD2 matching over 9 bases. This CDR3 has 19 residues. The V and J ends lost 0 bases and 0 bases, in that order; junction bases with no gene match: 13. The V gene's germline CDR1 is SGDLS and CDR2 YYNGEE. CDR3 sequence: CASSVGVSGGARRSYEQYF. The CDR3 region has the DNA TGTGCCAGCAGCGTAGGTGTTAGCGGGGGAGCAAGACGCTCCTACGAGCAGTACTTC.

The chain employs TRBV6-5 and TRBJ1-1, with 8 bases fitting TRBD1. CDR1 and CDR2 (germline): MNHEY, SVGAGI. Trimming removed 5 bases from V and 5 bases from J; junction bases left unmatched: 4. This CDR3 has 13 residues. CDR3 in amino acids: CASSIRTGTEAFF. The CDR3 DNA follows: TGTGCCAGCAGTATACGGACAGGGACTGAAGCTTTCTTT.

The chain carries TRBV3-1 (or the pseudogene TRBV3-2) and TRBJ2-2, with D tentatively TRBD1 (7 bases). CDR3 size: 20 residues. The V end was cut by 4 bases, the J end by 0 bases, with 24 bases between. The germline V gene has CDR1 LGHDT and CDR2 YNNKEL (reference sequence). The CDR3 is CASSRTRDRDFASNTGELFF. The CDR3 nucleotides are TGTGCCAGCAGCCGCACGCGGGACAGAGATTTCGCGTCGAACACCGGGGAGCTGTTTTTT.

The rearrangement links TRBV14 to TRBJ2-7; either TRBD1 or TRBD2 may fit D (5 bases each). V was trimmed by 0 bases and J by 5 bases, leaving 14 bases between them. CDR3 length: 15 amino acids. CDR1 and CDR2 from the germline V gene are SGHDN and FVKESK. The CDR3 sequence is CASSQDVRGFNEQYF. CDR3 sequence (DNA): TGTGCCAGCAGCCAAGATGTGAGGGGTTTCAACGAGCAGTACTTC. The variable domain in full, with the rest retrieved from reference TRBV14 and TRBJ2-7, is EAGVTQFPSHSVIEKGQTVTLRCDPISGHDNLYWYRRVMGKEIKFLLHFVKESKQDESGMPNNRFLAERTGGTYSTLKVQPAELEDSGVYFCASSQDVRGFNEQYFGPGTRLTVT.

This clone was seen a single time. V is TRBV7-3 and J is TRBJ2-7; D might be TRBD1 or TRBD2, each matching 5 bases. Germline CDR1 reads SGHTA; CDR2 reads FQGTGA. Trimming left V 4 bases short and J 3 bases short, with 16 bases between. The CDR3 contains 15 residues. The CDR3 bases are TGTGCCAGCAGCTCCCACCCGGGACCTGGCTACGAGCAGTACTTC. It yields the protein CASSSHPGPGYEQYF.

The rearrangement links TRBV5-1 to TRBJ1-5; a possible D gene is TRBD1 (5 bases). CDR3 size: 15 residues. CDR1 and CDR2 from the germline V gene are SGHRS and YFSETQ. V dropped 2 bases and J dropped 3 bases, with 12 bases sitting between them. The CDR3 is CASSFGTGPNQPQHF. In nucleotides, the CDR3 is TGCGCCAGCAGCTTTGGAACAGGACCCAATCAGCCCCAGCATTTT. The entire variable domain, with the rest obtained from reference TRBV5-1 and TRBJ1-5, is as follows: KAGVTQTPRYLIKTRGQQVTLSCSPISGHRSVSWYQQTPGQGLQFLFEYFSETQRNKGNFPGRFSGRQFSNSRSEMNVSTLELGDSALYLCASSFGTGPNQPQHFGDGTRLSIL.

The chain links TRBV5-1 to TRBJ2-7, with 7 positions matching TRBD1. Per germline, CDR1 SGHRS and CDR2 YFSETQ. The CDR3 runs 14 residues. Trimming cost V 3 bases and J 3 bases; bases outside gene matches: 6. CDR3 bases: TGCGCCAGCAGCTCCGGGACAGCTGTCTACGAGCAGTACTTC. Residues: CASSSGTAVYEQYF. Based on the CDR3 plus reference TRBV5-1 and TRBJ2-7, the full variable domain is KAGVTQTPRYLIKTRGQQVTLSCSPISGHRSVSWYQQTPGQGLQFLFEYFSETQRNKGNFPGRFSGRQFSNSRSEMNVSTLELGDSALYLCASSSGTAVYEQYFGPGTRLTVT.

The chain combines TRBV5-1 with TRBJ2-2, with TRBD2 matching 7 bases. The CDR3 length is 14 residues. The germline gives CDR1 SGHRS, CDR2 YFSETQ. With V trimmed by 4 bases and J by 1 base, 1 base remained unmatched. Here the CDR3 reads CASSGLVNTGELFF. The CDR3 coding sequence is TGCGCCAGCAGCGGACTAGTGAACACCGGGGAGCTGTTTTTT. Supplemented by reference TRBV5-1 and TRBJ2-2, the full variable domain reads KAGVTQTPRYLIKTRGQQVTLSCSPISGHRSVSWYQQTPGQGLQFLFEYFSETQRNKGNFPGRFSGRQFSNSRSEMNVSTLELGDSALYLCASSGLVNTGELFFGEGSRLTVL.

This chain joins TRBV27 and TRBJ2-7; 11 bases fit TRBD2. CDR1 is MNHEY, CDR2 SMNVEV, per germline (reference sequence). The CDR3 is made up of 17 amino acids. V lost 4 bases to trimming and J lost 5 bases; unmatched junction nucleotides: 13. This CDR3 reads CASSSLTTSGIWDEQYF. CDR3 DNA: TGTGCCAGCAGTTCCTTAACGACTAGCGGGATTTGGGACGAGCAGTACTTC.

The gene calls are TRBV5-1 and TRBJ1-2; 10 bases are shared with TRBD1. Germline CDR1 reads SGHRS; CDR2 reads YFSETQ. V was pared by 4 bases and J by 7 bases, with 10 bases of the junction left unmatched. The CDR3 spans 15 residues. CDR3 residues: CASSPAGTGETGYTF. CDR3 bases: TGCGCCAGCAGCCCGGCTGGGACAGGGGAGACTGGCTACACCTTC.

CDR3 residues: CATSGLWEHTDTQYF. CDR3 nucleotide sequence: TGTGCCACCAGTGGCCTGTGGGAGCATACAGATACGCAGTATTTT. The rearrangement links TRBV24-1 to TRBJ2-3; D perhaps matches TRBD2 (5 bases). Germline assignment: CDR1 KGHDR and CDR2 SFDVKD. The V end lost 5 bases, the J end lost 3 bases, and 14 bases lay between the germline ends. This CDR3 is 15 amino acids long.

The CDR3 region has the DNA TGTGCCAGCAGCTTAGAAGGTCGGCGGTTAAGCACAGATACGCAGTATTTT. This codes for CASSLEGRRLSTDTQYF. The chain employs TRBV11-2 and TRBJ2-3; D is unresolved. The germline V gene has CDR1 SGHAT and CDR2 FQNNGV. Between the trimmed V and J ends, which lost 0 bases and 0 bases, there was a span of 13 bases. The CDR3 consists of 17 residues. Supplemented by reference TRBV11-2 and TRBJ2-3, the full variable domain reads EAGVAQSPRYKIIEKRQSVAFWCNPISGHATLYWYQQILGQGPKLLIQFQNNGVVDDSQLPKDRFSAERLKGVDSTLKIQPAKLEDSAVYLCASSLEGRRLSTDTQYFGPGTRLTVL.

The rearrangement joins TRBV7-6 to TRBJ1-2; no clear D gene. V was cut by 1 base and J by 4 bases, with 13 bases left in between. The CDR3 covers 15 residues. Germline V gene lookup returns CDR1 SGHVS and CDR2 FNYEAQ. The CDR3 DNA reads as TGTGCCAGCAGCTTAGATCCCGGAGGAGGCTATGGCTACACCTTC. As protein: CASSLDPGGGYGYTF.